A selection of T cell receptor beta chains follows, all from one sample in a study of blood T cells in healthy people across ages. TCRdb used MiXCR to reprocess the 5' RACE reads, holding one entry per CDR3 protein. The data show 1.5 million to 2 million distinct CDR3 sequences, roughly 28% seen once. Source material: blood. These receptors all come from a young woman in good health. Each CDR3 is given with its conserved first and last residue. Fields, in order: clone size, J gene, V gene, CDR3 protein. Clone size is given for some rows only: seen once, a few or many times, or a class if the clone is expanded.

>NA|TRBJ1-2|TRBV10-3
CAISESMAGRGYTF
>NA|TRBJ2-1|TRBV12-5
CVSGPGQTLNEQFF
>NA|TRBJ2-1|TRBV4-3
CASSQDLNGRWGEQFF
>few|TRBJ2-1|TRBV7-2
CASSVGTSALNEQFF
>many|TRBJ2-5|TRBV29-1
CSAAQRGQETQYF
>NA|TRBJ2-7|TRBV7-8
CASSLGFTPGQGQNEQYF
>NA|TRBJ2-7|TRBV2
CASTQDGKTYEQYF
>few|TRBJ2-5|TRBV5-1
CASSLRQGYQETQYF
>NA|TRBJ2-1|TRBV12-3/TRBV12-4
CASSNGGVHNEQFF
>many|TRBJ2-3|TRBV5-1
CASSPTESFTDTQYF
>NA|TRBJ2-7|TRBV29-1
CSVEDRTVGIQYF
>once|TRBJ1-1|TRBV20-1
CSAISRSNTEAFF
>many|TRBJ2-7|TRBV29-1
CSVAQGLAGVYEQYF
>few|TRBJ2-7|TRBV20-1
CSASQDGYEQYF
>NA|TRBJ2-7|TRBV5-1
CASTPGIEGGFSYEQYF
>NA|TRBJ2-7|TRBV6-5
CASSTGCEQYF
>NA|TRBJ1-5|TRBV19
CASSIGWPQHF